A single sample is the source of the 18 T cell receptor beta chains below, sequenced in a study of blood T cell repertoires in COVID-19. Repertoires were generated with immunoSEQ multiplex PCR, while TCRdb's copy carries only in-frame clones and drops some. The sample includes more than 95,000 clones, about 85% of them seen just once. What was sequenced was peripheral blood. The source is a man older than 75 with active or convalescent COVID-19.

For the CDR3, the DNA is TGCGCCAGCAGGGAGGGGGGGAATTCACCCCTCCACTTT. Protein: CASREGGNSPLHF. The J gene is TRBJ1-6, the V gene TRBV5-1; D possibly corresponds to TRBD1 (6 bases). The CDR3 is 13 residues long. Per germline, CDR1 SGHRS and CDR2 YFSETQ. The ends were cut back, 5 bases at V and 7 bases at J, with 10 bases in the middle.

The chain's CDR3 is CASSRDRVTGELFF. Here the CDR3 DNA reads TGTGCCAGCAGTCGGGACAGGGTCACCGGGGAGCTGTTTTTT. This chain links TRBV5-8 with TRBJ2-2; 9 nucleotides line up with TRBD1. Germline V gene lookup returns CDR1 SGHTS and CDR2 YDEGEE. The junction had 3 bases not matched to a gene; V was cut back by 5 bases and J by 4 bases. This CDR3 region has 14 residues.

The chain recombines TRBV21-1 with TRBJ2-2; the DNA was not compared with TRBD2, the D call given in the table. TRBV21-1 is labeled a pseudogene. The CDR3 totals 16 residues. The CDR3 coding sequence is TGTGCCAGCAGCAAAACGGGCACTAGCCGTCTCGGGGAGCTGTTTTTT. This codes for CASSKTGTSRLGELFF.

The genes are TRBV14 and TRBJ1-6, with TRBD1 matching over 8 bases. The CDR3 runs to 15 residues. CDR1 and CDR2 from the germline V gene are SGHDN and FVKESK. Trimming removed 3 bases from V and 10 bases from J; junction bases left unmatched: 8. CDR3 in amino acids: CASSQITGGRSPLHF. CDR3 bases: TGTGCCAGCAGCCAGATAACAGGGGGACGGTCACCCCTCCACTTT.

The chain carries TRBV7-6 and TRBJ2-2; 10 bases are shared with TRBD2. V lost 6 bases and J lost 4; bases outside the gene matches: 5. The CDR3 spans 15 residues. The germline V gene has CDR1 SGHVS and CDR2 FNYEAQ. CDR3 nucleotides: TGTGCCAGCAGTCTAGCGGGAGCGGGCACCGGGGAGCTGTTTTTT. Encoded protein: CASSLAGAGTGELFF.

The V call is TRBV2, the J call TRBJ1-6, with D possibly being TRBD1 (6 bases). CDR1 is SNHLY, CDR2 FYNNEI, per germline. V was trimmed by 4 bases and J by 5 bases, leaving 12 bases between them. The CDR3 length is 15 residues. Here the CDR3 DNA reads TGTGCCAGCAGTGTGCTCGGGACAAATAATTCACCCCTCCACTTT. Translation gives CASSVLGTNNSPLHF.

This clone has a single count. The CDR3 region is CASSPDGDYEQYF. The DNA for the CDR3 is TGTGCCAGCAGCCCCGACGGGGACTACGAGCAGTACTTC. The rearrangement uses TRBV5-5 and TRBJ2-7; the D gene is possibly TRBD2 (5 bases). V was cut by 4 bases and J by 3 bases, with 11 bases left in between. In germline, CDR1 is SGHKS, CDR2 YYEKEE (reference sequence). The CDR3 extends over 13 amino acids.

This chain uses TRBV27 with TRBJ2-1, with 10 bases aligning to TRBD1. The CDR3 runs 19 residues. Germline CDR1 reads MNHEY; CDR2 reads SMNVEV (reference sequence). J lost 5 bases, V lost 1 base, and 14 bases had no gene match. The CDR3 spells CASSLYRGVGDRGHNEQFF. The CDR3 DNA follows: TGTGCCAGCAGTTTATATAGGGGGGTGGGGGACAGGGGACACAATGAGCAGTTCTTC.

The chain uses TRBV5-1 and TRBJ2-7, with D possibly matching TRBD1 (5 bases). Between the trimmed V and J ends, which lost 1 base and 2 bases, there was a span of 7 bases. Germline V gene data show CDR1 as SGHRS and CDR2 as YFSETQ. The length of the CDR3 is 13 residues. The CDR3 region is CASSLTGTYEQYF. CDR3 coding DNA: TGCGCCAGCAGCTTGACAGGAACCTACGAGCAGTACTTC.

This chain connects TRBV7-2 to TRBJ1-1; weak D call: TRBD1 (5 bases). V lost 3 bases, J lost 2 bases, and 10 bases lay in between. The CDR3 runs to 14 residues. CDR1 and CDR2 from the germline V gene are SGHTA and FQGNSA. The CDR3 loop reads CASSFLRVNTEAFF. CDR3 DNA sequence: TGTGCCAGCAGCTTCCTCAGGGTAAACACTGAAGCTTTCTTT.

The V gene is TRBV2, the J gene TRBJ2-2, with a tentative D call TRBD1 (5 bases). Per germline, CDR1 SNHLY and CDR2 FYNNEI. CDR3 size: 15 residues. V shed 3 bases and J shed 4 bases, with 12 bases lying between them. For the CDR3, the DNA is TGTGCCAGCAGTGATCAGGGTTCGGGCACCGGGGAGCTGTTTTTT. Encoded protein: CASSDQGSGTGELFF.

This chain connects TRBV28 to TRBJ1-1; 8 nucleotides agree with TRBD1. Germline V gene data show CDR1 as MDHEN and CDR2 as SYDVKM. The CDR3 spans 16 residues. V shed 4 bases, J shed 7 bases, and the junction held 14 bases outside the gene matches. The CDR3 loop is CASSSLSRQGRNEAFF. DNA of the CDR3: TGTGCCAGCAGTTCCTTAAGTCGACAGGGGAGAAATGAAGCTTTCTTT.

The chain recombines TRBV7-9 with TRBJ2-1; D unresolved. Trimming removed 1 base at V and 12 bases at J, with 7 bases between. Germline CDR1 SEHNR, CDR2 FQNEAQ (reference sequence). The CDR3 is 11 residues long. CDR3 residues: CASSLGGGQFF. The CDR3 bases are TGTGCCAGCAGCTTAGGCGGCGGGCAGTTCTTC.

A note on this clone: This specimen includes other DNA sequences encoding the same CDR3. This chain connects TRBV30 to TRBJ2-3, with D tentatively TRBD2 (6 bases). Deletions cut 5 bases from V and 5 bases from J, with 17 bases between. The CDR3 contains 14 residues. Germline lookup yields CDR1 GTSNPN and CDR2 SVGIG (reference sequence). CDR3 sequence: CAWGAPGEVDTQYF. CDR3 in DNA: TGTGCCTGGGGGGCCCCTGGGGAGGTAGATACGCAGTATTTT.

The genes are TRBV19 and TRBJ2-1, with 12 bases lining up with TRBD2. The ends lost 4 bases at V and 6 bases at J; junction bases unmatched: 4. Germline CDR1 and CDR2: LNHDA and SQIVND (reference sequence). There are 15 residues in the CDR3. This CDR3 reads CASSTSGGDGNEQFF. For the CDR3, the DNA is TGTGCCAGTAGTACTAGCGGGGGGGATGGCAATGAGCAGTTCTTC.

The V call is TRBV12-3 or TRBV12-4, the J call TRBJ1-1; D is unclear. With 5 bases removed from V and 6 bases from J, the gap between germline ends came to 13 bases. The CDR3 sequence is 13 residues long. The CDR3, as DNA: TGTGCCAGCAGTCCCGGGGTAGTATCTGAAGCTTTCTTT. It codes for CASSPGVVSEAFF.

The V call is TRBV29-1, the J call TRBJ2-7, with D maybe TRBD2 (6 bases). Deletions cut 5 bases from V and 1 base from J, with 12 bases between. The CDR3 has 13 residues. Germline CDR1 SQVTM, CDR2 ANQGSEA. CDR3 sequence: CSVSHSGSYEQYF. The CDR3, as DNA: TGCAGCGTTTCTCATAGCGGTTCCTACGAGCAGTACTTC.

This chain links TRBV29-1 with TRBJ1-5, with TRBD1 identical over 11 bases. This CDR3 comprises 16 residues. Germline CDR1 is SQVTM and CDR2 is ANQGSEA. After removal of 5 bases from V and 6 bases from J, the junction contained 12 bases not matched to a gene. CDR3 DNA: TGCAGCGTTCTTTCCGGGACAGGGGGTATCGGTCAGCCCCAGCATTTT. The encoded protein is CSVLSGTGGIGQPQHF.